Sequencing of this T cell receptor beta chain was carried out in a study of control samples from healthy donors and cancer patients. CDR1 is MDHEN and CDR2 is SYDVKM in the germline V gene. V dropped 3 bases and J dropped 4 bases, with 10 bases sitting between them. The CDR3 covers 13 residues. Profiled with immunoSEQ multiplex PCR; TCRdb holds only in-frame clones, not every one. The table lists some 130,000 clones, 90% of them singletons. The sequenced sample was blood. V and J are TRBV28 and TRBJ2-7, with a weak D call TRBD2 (5 bases). The origin of this receptor is a man in his forties or fifties in good health. The CDR3 nucleotides are TGTGCCAGCAGTTTGGCGGGTATTTACGAGCAGTACTTC. Translated: CASSLAGIYEQYF.